This T cell receptor (beta chain) was sequenced during a study of blood T cell repertoires in COVID-19. Across the whole study: The origin of the acute and convalescent COVID-19 samples was the United States, Italy and Spain.

Clones were read by immunoSEQ multiplex PCR, and TCRdb kept only the in-frame ones, dropping some. Here the sample spans approximately 360,000 clones, 80% to 90% being singletons. The CDR3 loop spans 17 amino acids. V lost 4 bases and J 0 bases, leaving 16 bases between the germline ends. CDR1 is LNHNV, CDR2 YYDKDF, per germline (reference sequence). The chain employs TRBV15 and TRBJ2-1; D uncertain. The material sequenced was peripheral blood. The TCR was taken from a man between 35 and 55 years old with acute or convalescent COVID-19. The CDR3 loop reads CATSTPPVFSSYNEQFF. The CDR3 DNA sequence: TGTGCCACCAGCACCCCCCCGGTTTTTAGCTCCTACAATGAGCAGTTCTTC.